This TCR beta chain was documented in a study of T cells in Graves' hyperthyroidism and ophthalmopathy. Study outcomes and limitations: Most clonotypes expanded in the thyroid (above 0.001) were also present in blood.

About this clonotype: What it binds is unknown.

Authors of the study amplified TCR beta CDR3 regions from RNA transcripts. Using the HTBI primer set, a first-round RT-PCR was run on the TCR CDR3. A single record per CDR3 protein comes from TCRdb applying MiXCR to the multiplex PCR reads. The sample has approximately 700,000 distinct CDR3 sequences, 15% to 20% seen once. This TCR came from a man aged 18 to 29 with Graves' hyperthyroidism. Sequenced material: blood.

The DNA of the CDR3 is TGTGCCAGCAAGGGACAGGGAAGTGAAAAACTGTTTTTT. This codes for CASKGQGSEKLFF. V usage is TRBV11-3 and J usage is TRBJ1-4; TRBD1 matches 9 bases. The CDR3 is 13 amino acids. Germline V gene data show CDR1 as SGHNT and CDR2 as YENEEA. V lost 7 bases, J lost 7 bases, and 4 bases stayed unmatched.